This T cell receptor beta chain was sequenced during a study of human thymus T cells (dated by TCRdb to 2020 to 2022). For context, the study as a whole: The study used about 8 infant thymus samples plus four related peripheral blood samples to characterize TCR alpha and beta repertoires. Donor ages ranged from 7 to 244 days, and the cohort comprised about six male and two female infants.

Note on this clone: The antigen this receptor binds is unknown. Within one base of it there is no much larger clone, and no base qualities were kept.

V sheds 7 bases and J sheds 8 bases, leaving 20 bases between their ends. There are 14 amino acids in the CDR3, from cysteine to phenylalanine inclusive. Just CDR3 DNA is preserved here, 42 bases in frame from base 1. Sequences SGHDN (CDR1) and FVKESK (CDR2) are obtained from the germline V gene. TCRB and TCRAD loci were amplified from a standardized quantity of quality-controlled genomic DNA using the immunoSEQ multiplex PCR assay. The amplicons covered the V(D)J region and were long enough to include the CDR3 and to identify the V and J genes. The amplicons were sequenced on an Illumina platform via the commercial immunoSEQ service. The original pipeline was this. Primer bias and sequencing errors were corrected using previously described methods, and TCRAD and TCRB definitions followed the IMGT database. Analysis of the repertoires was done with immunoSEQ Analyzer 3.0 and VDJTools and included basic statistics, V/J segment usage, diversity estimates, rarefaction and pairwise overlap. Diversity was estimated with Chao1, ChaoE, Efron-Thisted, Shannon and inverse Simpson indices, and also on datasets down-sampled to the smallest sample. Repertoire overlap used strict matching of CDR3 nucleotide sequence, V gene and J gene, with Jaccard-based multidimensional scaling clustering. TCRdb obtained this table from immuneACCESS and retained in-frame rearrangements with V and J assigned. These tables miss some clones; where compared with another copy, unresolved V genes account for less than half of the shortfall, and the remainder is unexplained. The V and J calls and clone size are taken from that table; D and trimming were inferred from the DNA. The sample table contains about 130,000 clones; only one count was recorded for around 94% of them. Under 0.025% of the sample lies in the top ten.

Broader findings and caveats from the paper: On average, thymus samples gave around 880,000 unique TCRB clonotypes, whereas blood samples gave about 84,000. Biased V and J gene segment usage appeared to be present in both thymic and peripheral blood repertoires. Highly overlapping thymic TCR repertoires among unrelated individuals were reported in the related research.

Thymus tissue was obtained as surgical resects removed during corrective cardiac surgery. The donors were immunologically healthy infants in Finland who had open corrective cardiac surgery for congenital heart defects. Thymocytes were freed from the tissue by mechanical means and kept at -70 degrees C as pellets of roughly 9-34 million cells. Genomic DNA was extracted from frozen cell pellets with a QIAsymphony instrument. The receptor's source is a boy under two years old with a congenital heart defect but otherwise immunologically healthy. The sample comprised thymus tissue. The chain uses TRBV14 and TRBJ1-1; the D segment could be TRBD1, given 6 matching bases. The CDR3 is CASTPFRGEREAFF. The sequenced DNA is TGTGCCAGCACCCCGTTCAGGGGAGAACGGGAAGCTTTCTTT.